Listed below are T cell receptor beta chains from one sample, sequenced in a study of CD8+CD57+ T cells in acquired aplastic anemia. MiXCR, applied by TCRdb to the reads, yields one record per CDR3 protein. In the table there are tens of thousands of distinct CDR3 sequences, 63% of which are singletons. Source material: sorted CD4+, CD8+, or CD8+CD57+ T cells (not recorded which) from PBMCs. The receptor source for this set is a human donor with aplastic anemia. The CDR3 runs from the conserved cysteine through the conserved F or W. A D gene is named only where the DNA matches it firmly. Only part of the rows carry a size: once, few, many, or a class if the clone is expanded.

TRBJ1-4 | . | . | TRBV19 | CASSIQGRLFF | TGTGCCAGTAGTATACAGGGGAGACTGTTTTTT
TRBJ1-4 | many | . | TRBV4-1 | CASSQQSNEKLFF | TGCGCCAGCAGCCAGCAGAGTAATGAAAAACTGTTTTTT
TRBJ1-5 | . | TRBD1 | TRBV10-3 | CAISESWQGDQPQHF | TGTGCCATCAGTGAGTCTTGGCAGGGGGATCAGCCCCAGCATTTT
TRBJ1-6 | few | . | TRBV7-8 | CASRPSPGQLNSPLHF | TGTGCCAGCAGGCCTAGCCCTGGCCAGCTAAATTCACCCCTCCACTTT
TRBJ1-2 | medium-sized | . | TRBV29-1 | CSVPTGYGYTF | TGCAGCGTACCGACAGGCTATGGCTACACCTTC
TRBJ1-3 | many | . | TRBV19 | CAIQVPDRFSGNTIYF | TGTGCCATCCAAGTACCCGACAGATTCTCTGGAAACACCATATATTTT
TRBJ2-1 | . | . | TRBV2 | CASSGGLGLARTYNEQFF | TGTGCCAGCAGTGGAGGTTTAGGGCTAGCGAGGACCTACAATGAGCAGTTCTTC
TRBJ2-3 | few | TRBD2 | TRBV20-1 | CSARGSPRLAGDPSTDTQYF | TGCAGTGCTAGAGGCTCCCCGCGACTAGCGGGGGACCCTAGCACAGATACGCAGTATTTT
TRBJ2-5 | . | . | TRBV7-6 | CASTPRGTGGVWGETQYF | TGTGCCAGCACCCCAAGGGGTACTGGGGGAGTCTGGGGAGAGACCCAGTACTTC
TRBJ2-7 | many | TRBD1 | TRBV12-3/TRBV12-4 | CASSPPGGEDEQYF | TGTGCCAGCAGTCCCCCAGGGGGCGAGGACGAGCAGTACTTC
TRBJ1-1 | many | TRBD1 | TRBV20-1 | CSAGTGMNTEAFF | TGCAGTGCCGGGACAGGAATGAACACTGAAGCTTTCTTT
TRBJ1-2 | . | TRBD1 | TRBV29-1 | CSVLTGDGYGYTF | TGCAGCGTCTTGACAGGGGACGGCTATGGCTACACCTTC
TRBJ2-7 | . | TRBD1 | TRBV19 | CASSRDRDEQYF | TGTGCCAGTAGCCGGGACAGGGACGAGCAGTACTTC
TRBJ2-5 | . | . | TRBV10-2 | CASGGIEETQYF | TGCGCCAGCGGAGGGATAGAAGAGACCCAGTACTTC
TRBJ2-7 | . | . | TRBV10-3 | CAISSSAGGTGSDEQYF | TGTGCCATCAGTTCCTCCGCGGGGGGGACAGGGAGCGACGAGCAGTACTTC
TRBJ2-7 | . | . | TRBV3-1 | CASSLRDSYEQYF | TGTGCCAGCAGCCTTCGGGACTCCTACGAGCAGTACTTC
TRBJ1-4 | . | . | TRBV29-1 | CKRGAGDEKLFF | TGCAAGAGGGGCGCCGGAGATGAAAAACTGTTTTTT
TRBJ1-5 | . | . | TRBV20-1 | CSATRGGTSGNQPQHF | TGCAGTGCTACGAGGGGGGGGACATCTGGCAATCAGCCCCAGCATTTT
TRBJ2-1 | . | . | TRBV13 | CASSLGAGSYNEQFF | TGTGCCAGCAGCTTAGGAGCGGGCTCCTACAATGAGCAGTTCTTC
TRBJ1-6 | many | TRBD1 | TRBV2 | CASSPRGFDNSPLHF | TGTGCCAGCAGCCCCAGGGGGTTCGATAATTCACCCCTCCACTTT
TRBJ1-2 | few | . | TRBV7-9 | CASSLGLEGYTF | TGTGCCAGCAGCTTGGGGCTAGAGGGCTACACCTTC
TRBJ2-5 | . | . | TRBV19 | CASSIRGETQYF | TGTGCCAGTAGTATCCGGGGGGAGACCCAGTACTTC
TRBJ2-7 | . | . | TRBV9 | CASSAKGGEQYF | TGTGCCAGCAGCGCAAAGGGTGGCGAGCAGTACTTC
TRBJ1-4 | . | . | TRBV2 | CASSEVGSGNEKLFF | TGTGCCAGCAGTGAAGTCGGGAGTGGCAATGAAAAACTGTTTTTT
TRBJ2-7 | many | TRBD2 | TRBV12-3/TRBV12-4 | CASSSLAGGFYEQYF | TGTGCCAGCAGTTCCCTAGCGGGGGGCTTCTACGAGCAGTACTTC
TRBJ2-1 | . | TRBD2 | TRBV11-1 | CASSFSAGVGNEQFF | TGTGCCAGCAGCTTTTCAGCGGGGGTAGGCAATGAGCAGTTCTTC
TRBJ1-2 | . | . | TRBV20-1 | CSARDVVRNYGYTF | TGCAGTGCTAGAGATGTCGTCAGAAACTATGGCTACACCTTC
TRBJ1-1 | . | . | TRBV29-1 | CSVTSRGANTEAFF | TGCAGCGTTACCTCAAGGGGGGCTAACACTGAAGCTTTCTTT
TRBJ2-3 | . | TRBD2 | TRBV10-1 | CASSQGLAGGFFFGVTQYF | TGCGCCAGCAGCCAGGGACTAGCGGGGGGGTTTTTTTTTGGAGTTACGCAGTATTTT
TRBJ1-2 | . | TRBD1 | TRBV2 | CASTTGGGYTF | TGTGCCAGCACCACAGGGGGCGGCTACACCTTC
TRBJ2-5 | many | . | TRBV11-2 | CASSPHPQGKRETQYF | TGTGCCAGCAGCCCACATCCCCAGGGGAAGCGGGAGACCCAGTACTTC
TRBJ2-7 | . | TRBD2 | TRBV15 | CATSSEWGGSYEQYF | TGTGCCACCAGCAGTGAGTGGGGGGGTTCCTACGAGCAGTACTTC
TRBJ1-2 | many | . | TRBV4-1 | CASSHIPPAGDNYGYTF | TGCGCCAGCAGCCATATCCCCCCGGCCGGGGATAACTATGGCTACACCTTC
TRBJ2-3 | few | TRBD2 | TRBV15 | CATSRIAGGLGTQYF | TGTGCCACCAGCAGAATAGCGGGGGGGCTTGGTACGCAGTATTTT
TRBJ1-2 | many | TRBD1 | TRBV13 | CASSSGQGDYGYTF | TGTGCCAGCAGCTCGGGACAGGGAGACTATGGCTACACCTTC
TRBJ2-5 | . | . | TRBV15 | CATSRAGEETQYF | TGTGCCACCAGCAGAGCGGGGGAAGAGACCCAGTACTTC
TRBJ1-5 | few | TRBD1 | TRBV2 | CASSDSGQGVQPQHF | TGTGCCAGCAGTGACTCGGGACAGGGAGTTCAGCCCCAGCATTTT
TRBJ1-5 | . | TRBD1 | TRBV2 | CASSGDPGGGNQPQHF | TGTGCCAGCAGTGGGGACCCAGGGGGTGGAAATCAGCCCCAGCATTTT
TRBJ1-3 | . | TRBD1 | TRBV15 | CATSRAEGQRGNTIYF | TGTGCCACCAGCAGAGCCGAGGGACAGCGGGGAAACACCATATATTTT